This entry lists 8 T cell receptor beta chains sequenced from one sample in a study of type 1 regulatory T cells. TCRdb recomputed calls from the reads with MiXCR, one row per CDR3 protein. The sample has 2,000 to 2,500 distinct CDR3 sequences, 5% to 7.5% seen once; the top ten hold 2% to 2.5%. The sequencing sample was made of CD4+ T cells, either the whole sample or a sorted fraction (not recorded which). These receptors were obtained from a human donor in good health.

In its sample, this clonotype is medium-sized. V gene TRBV7-6 combines with J gene TRBJ1-1; D remains unclear. The V and J ends lost 0 bases and 1 base respectively, with 3 bases between them. CDR3 size: 13 residues. Germline CDR1 reads SGHVS; CDR2 reads FNYEAQ. The DNA for the CDR3 is TGTGCCAGCAGCTTAGCAGAGAACACTGAAGCTTTCTTT. This codes for CASSLAENTEAFF.

This clonotype is labeled as medium-sized. The chain carries TRBV11-2 and TRBJ2-2; D possibly matches TRBD1 or TRBD2 (5 bases each). The germline V and J ends were trimmed by 10 bases and 2 bases, with 14 bases remaining between them. The CDR3 extends over 14 amino acids. CDR1 and CDR2 (germline): SGHAT, FQNNGV. The CDR3 coding sequence is TGTGCCACCGGGACGGGTACTAACACCGGGGAGCTGTTTTTT. It translates to CATGTGTNTGELFF.

This clonotype is large within its sample. This chain connects TRBV10-3 to TRBJ1-1; the D is unclear. V lost 11 bases and J lost 1, with 14 bases in between. Germline-derived CDR1 and CDR2 are ENHRY and SYGVKD. CDR3 size: 13 residues. The chain's CDR3 is CAAALGTNTEAFF. The CDR3 nucleotides read TGTGCCGCTGCGCTGGGCACGAACACTGAAGCTTTCTTT.

By sample fraction, this clonotype is medium-sized. This chain links TRBV7-2 with TRBJ2-1, with a tentative D call TRBD1 (6 bases). The length of the CDR3 is 14 residues. The germline V and J ends were trimmed by 7 bases and 9 bases, with 19 bases remaining between them. CDR1 is SGHTA and CDR2 is FQGNSA in the germline V gene. CDR3 coding DNA: TGTGCCAGCAACCTTAAACCTACAGGGAGTGAGCAGTTCTTC. Its protein is CASNLKPTGSEQFF.

This clonotype was detected a few times. This chain connects TRBV12-3 or TRBV12-4 to TRBJ1-1; a weak D match, TRBD1 (6 bases). This CDR3 region has 15 residues. V was shortened by 7 bases and J by 2 bases, with 17 bases between the two germline ends. CDR3 in DNA: TGTGCCAGCACACCCCCCCGGGGGCCCAACACTGAAGCTTTCTTT. This encodes CASTPPRGPNTEAFF.

This clonotype has a single count. A much larger clone differs by one base, so this may be a read error. The rearrangement uses TRBV19 and TRBJ2-2; possibly TRBD1 or TRBD2 for D (5 bases each). From germline, CDR1 is LNHDA and CDR2 SQIVND (reference sequence). The CDR3 spans 15 residues. The CDR3 region is CASKFGRENTGEPFF. CDR3 sequence (DNA): TGTGCCAGTAAGTTTGGCAGGGAGAACACCGGGGAGCCGTTTTTT.

About this clonotype: A much bigger clone sits one base away, suggesting this may be a read error. This rearrangement joins TRBV7-2 to TRBJ2-5, with D possibly matching TRBD2 (6 bases). Per germline, CDR1 SGHTA and CDR2 FQGNSA. The CDR3 contains 14 residues. Trimming removed 5 bases at V and 5 bases at J, with 15 bases between. CDR3 nucleotides: TGTGCCAGCAGCCGACCTGGGGGGAGGGAGACCCAGTACTTC. Protein sequence: CASSRPGGRETQYF.

By proportion, this clonotype is medium-sized (0.01 to 0.1%). The chain uses TRBV5-1 and TRBJ2-7, with TRBD1 identical over 7 bases. Germline V gene data show CDR1 as SGHRS and CDR2 as YFSETQ. The ends lost 1 base at V and 2 bases at J; junction bases unmatched: 15. This CDR3 is 18 amino acids long. CDR3 coding DNA: TGCGCCAGCAGCTTGCGCCTAAACAGCCGGGACAGTACCTACGAGCAGTACTTC. Translation: CASSLRLNSRDSTYEQYF.